Listed here is a single T cell receptor (beta chain). TCRdb recomputed calls from the reads with MiXCR, one row per CDR3 protein. In the table there are over 150,000 distinct CDR3 sequences, roughly 19% of which are singletons. The source of the sample is a study of T cell repertoires in cytomegalovirus infection. The germline V and J ends were trimmed by 2 bases and 0 bases, with 13 bases remaining between them. CDR1 is SGHDN and CDR2 is FVKESK in the germline V gene. The CDR3 has 16 amino acids. The chain employs TRBV14 and TRBJ1-1; D is possibly TRBD1 (6 bases). Sequenced input: PBMCs. This TCR was recovered from a human donor in good health (CMV status not recorded). Some clones in this sample may be carry-over from other donors' samples. CDR3 nucleotides: TGTGCCAGCAGCCAACGGTGGGAGGGGGTGAACACTGAAGCTTTCTTT. It encodes CASSQRWEGVNTEAFF.